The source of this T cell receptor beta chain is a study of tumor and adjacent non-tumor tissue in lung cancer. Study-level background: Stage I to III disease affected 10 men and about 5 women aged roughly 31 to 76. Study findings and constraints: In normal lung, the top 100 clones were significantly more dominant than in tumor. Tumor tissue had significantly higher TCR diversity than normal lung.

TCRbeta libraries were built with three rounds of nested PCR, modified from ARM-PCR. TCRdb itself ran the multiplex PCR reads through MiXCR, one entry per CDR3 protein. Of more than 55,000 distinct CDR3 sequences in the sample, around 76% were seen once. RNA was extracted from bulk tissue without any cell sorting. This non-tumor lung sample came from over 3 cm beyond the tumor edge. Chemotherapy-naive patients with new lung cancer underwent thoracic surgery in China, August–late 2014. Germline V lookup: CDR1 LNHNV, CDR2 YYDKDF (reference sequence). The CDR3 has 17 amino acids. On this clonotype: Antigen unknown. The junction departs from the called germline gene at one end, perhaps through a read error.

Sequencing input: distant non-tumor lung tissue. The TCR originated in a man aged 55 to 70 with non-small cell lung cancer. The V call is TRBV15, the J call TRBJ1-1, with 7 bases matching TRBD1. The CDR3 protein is CPTSPRRTGATNTEAFF. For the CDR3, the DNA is TGTCCCACCAGCCCGCGGCGGACAGGTGCCACGAACACTGAAGCTTTCTTT.